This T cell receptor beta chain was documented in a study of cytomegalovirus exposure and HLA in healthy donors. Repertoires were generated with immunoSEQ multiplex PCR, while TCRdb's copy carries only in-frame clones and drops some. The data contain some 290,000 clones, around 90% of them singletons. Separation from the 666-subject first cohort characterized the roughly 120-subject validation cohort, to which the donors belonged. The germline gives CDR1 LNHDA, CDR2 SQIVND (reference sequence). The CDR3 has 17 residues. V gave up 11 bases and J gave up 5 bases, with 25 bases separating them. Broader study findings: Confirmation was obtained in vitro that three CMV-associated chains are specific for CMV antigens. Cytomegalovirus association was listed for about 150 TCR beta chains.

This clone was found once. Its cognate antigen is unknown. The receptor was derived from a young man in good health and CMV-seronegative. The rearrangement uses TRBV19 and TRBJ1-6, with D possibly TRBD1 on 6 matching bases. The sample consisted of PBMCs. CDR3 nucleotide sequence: TGTGCCTGCCCGGGACACTCAGTGTGGCCCGATAATTCACCCCTCCACTTT. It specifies CACPGHSVWPDNSPLHF.